These 30 T cell receptor beta chains came from one sample sequenced in a study of blood T cell repertoires in COVID-19. This table comes from immunoSEQ multiplex PCR, and its TCRdb copy is limited to in-frame clones, with some not included. The sample lists under 300,000 clones, around 88% occurring once. Sequenced input: peripheral blood. The receptor set was obtained from a man at least 80 years old with acute or convalescent COVID-19.

This chain joins TRBV28 and TRBJ1-3; D unresolved. V was cut by 3 bases and J by 0 bases, with 6 bases left in between. Germline CDR1 MDHEN, CDR2 SYDVKM. This CDR3 spans 14 amino acids. DNA of the CDR3: TGTGCCAGCAGTTTTGAGTTCTCTGGAAACACCATATATTTT. Translated, it gives CASSFEFSGNTIYF.

This clone appeared a few times. The J gene is TRBJ1-3, the V gene TRBV5-6, with 10 bases identical to TRBD1. Germline values: CDR1 SGHDT, CDR2 YYEEEE. This CDR3 has 16 residues. Unmatched junction bases numbered 6, after V lost 0 bases and J lost 6 bases. This CDR3 is CASSLAGQGTENTIYF. The CDR3, as DNA: TGTGCCAGCAGCTTGGCGGGACAGGGGACCGAAAACACCATATATTTT.

The chain combines TRBV7-2 with TRBJ2-3, with 8 bases aligning to TRBD2. This CDR3 comprises 16 residues. Per the germline V gene, CDR1 is SGHTA and CDR2 is FQGNSA. The V gene end was trimmed by 0 bases and the J gene end by 8 bases; junction bases not matched to a gene: 10. The CDR3 spells CASSLASSGRRGTQYF. The CDR3 nucleotides are TGTGCCAGCAGCTTAGCTTCTAGCGGGCGACGTGGTACGCAGTATTTT.

The CDR3 here is CAISESVFYNSGNTIYF. In nucleotides, the CDR3 is TGTGCCATCAGTGAGTCGGTATTCTATAACTCTGGAAACACCATATATTTT. The chain joins TRBV10-3 to TRBJ1-3; D gene unclear. CDR3 size: 17 residues. From germline, CDR1 is ENHRY and CDR2 SYGVKD. V was cut by 0 bases and J by 0 bases, with 12 bases left in between.

This chain connects TRBV5-6 to TRBJ2-1; 8 nucleotides align to TRBD1. The trim removed 5 bases at V and 3 bases at J, leaving 7 bases unmatched. CDR1 is SGHDT and CDR2 is YYEEEE in the germline V gene. The CDR3 totals 15 residues. The chain's CDR3 is CASSRTGTGYNEQFF. The CDR3, as DNA: TGTGCCAGCAGTCGGACGGGGACAGGCTACAATGAGCAGTTCTTC.

V and J are TRBV19 and TRBJ2-1, with 9 bases lining up with TRBD1. The CDR3 loop spans 13 amino acids. The V segment lost 7 bases and the J segment 7 bases; nucleotides outside the gene matches: 5. Germline-derived CDR1 and CDR2 are LNHDA and SQIVND (reference sequence). The CDR3 sequence is CASKRTGENEQFF. The CDR3 nucleotides read TGTGCCAGTAAGAGGACAGGGGAAAATGAGCAGTTCTTC.

This clone has just one count. The chain carries TRBV5-1 and TRBJ2-7; TRBD2 is a possible D gene (6 bases). The V end lost 4 bases, the J end lost 1 base, and 15 bases lay between the germline ends. This CDR3 is 15 amino acids long. Germline CDR1 reads SGHRS; CDR2 reads YFSETQ. CDR3 coding DNA: TGCGCCAGCAGCAAGGACGCGGGACCATCCTACGAGCAGTACTTC. Protein product: CASSKDAGPSYEQYF.

The chain employs TRBV5-1 and TRBJ1-5, with D maybe TRBD1 (5 bases). The CDR3 runs to 14 residues. Germline values: CDR1 SGHRS, CDR2 YFSETQ. The ends were cut back, 0 bases at V and 6 bases at J, with 10 bases in the middle. Here the CDR3 DNA reads TGCGCCAGCAGCTTGGGCAGGGAAGGTCAGCCCCAGCATTTT. The encoded protein is CASSLGREGQPQHF.

This rearrangement joins TRBV21-1 to TRBJ1-5; whether TRBD1, the table's D call, matches the DNA was not checked. TRBV21-1 is marked as a pseudogene. This CDR3 is 17 amino acids long. CDR3 region: CASSKELCDTVNQPQHF. As DNA, the CDR3 is TGTGCCAGCAGCAAAGAGCTCTGTGACACAGTCAATCAGCCCCAGCATTTT.

Here the CDR3 reads CASSYQSGSYGYTF. The CDR3 bases are TGTGCCAGCAGCTACCAGTCGGGGTCCTATGGCTACACCTTC. This rearrangement joins TRBV27 to TRBJ1-2; D is ambiguous. V was cut by 6 bases and J by 4 bases, with 15 bases left in between. The CDR3 has 14 amino acids. CDR1 and CDR2 (germline): MNHEY, SMNVEV (reference sequence).

The chain couples TRBV5-6 to TRBJ1-4, with D possibly matching TRBD1 (5 bases). This CDR3 is 14 amino acids long. CDR1 is SGHDT and CDR2 is YYEEEE in the germline V gene. Trimming removed 1 base at V and 10 bases at J, with 14 bases between. CDR3 coding DNA: TGTGCCAGCAGCTTGAGTCAGGGTAGGGGAAAACTGTTTTTT. Its translation: CASSLSQGRGKLFF.

With respect to this clone: The same CDR3 also results from other DNA sequences found in this sample. The chain has TRBV5-1 and TRBJ1-2; 8 bases fit TRBD1. The germline gives CDR1 SGHRS, CDR2 YFSETQ. Trimming at V came to 4 bases and at J to 4 bases, leaving 3 bases not matched to a gene. This CDR3 comprises 13 residues. CDR3 nucleotide sequence: TGCGCCAGCAGCCCCGGACAGGGCTATGGCTACACCTTC. Encoded protein: CASSPGQGYGYTF.

This clone came up once. The chain carries TRBV7-2 and TRBJ2-5, with 7 bases fitting TRBD2. J was trimmed by 6 bases and V by 5 bases; bases with no gene match: 6. The CDR3 sequence is 13 residues long. Germline CDR1 and CDR2: SGHTA and FQGNSA. The CDR3 sequence is CASSTGLGKTQYF. The DNA for the CDR3 is TGTGCCAGCAGCACCGGACTAGGAAAGACCCAGTACTTC.

This sequence joins TRBV28 and TRBJ1-2, with 9 bases matching TRBD1. Trimming removed 5 bases from V and 5 bases from J; junction bases left unmatched: 6. Per germline, CDR1 MDHEN and CDR2 SYDVKM. The CDR3 totals 14 residues. In DNA, the CDR3 is TGTGCCAGCAGTCAGTCCGGACAGGGGTATGGCTACACCTTC. Encoded protein: CASSQSGQGYGYTF.

V is TRBV24-1 and J is TRBJ2-5; possibly TRBD1 for D (7 bases). Germline CDR1 reads KGHDR; CDR2 reads SFDVKD. This CDR3 comprises 12 residues. Trimming left V 11 bases short and J 7 bases short, with 16 bases between. This CDR3 is CASGTAGRTQYF. The CDR3 DNA reads as TGTGCCAGCGGGACAGCCGGGAGGACCCAGTACTTC.

This chain links TRBV5-1 with TRBJ2-3; 10 bases agree with TRBD2. CDR3 length equals 17 residues. The germline CDR1 and CDR2 sequences are SGHRS and YFSETQ. The J segment lost 6 bases and the V segment lost 2 bases, leaving 12 bases of the junction unmatched. The CDR3 DNA is TGCGCCAGCAGCTTTGGTCTAGCGGGAGCAATAGGGGATACGCAGTATTTT. As protein: CASSFGLAGAIGDTQYF.

This clone was picked up one time. V is TRBV18 and J is TRBJ2-7; D is unclear. CDR3 size: 13 residues. The germline gives CDR1 KGHSH, CDR2 LQKENI. V gave up 3 bases and J gave up 2 bases, with 8 bases separating them. The CDR3 region has the DNA TGTGCCAGCTCACCGGGCAGAGCCTACGAGCAGTACTTC. Amino acid sequence: CASSPGRAYEQYF.

V is TRBV5-6 and J is TRBJ1-2; the match to TRBD1 covers 7 bases. The CDR3 length is 14 residues. CDR1 SGHDT and CDR2 YYEEEE come from the germline V gene. V lost 4 bases, J lost 5 bases, and 8 bases stayed unmatched. The chain's CDR3 is CASSPDRLRYGYTF. CDR3 in DNA: TGTGCCAGCAGCCCGGACAGGCTACGGTATGGCTACACCTTC.

This clone has a single count. The chain joins TRBV7-2 to TRBJ1-1; D not certain. Per the germline V gene, CDR1 is SGHTA and CDR2 is FQGNSA. V was cut by 5 bases and J by 5 bases, with 12 bases left in between. CDR3 length: 13 amino acids. The CDR3 bases are TGTGCCAGCAGCCCACCCGCGGTAACTGAAGCTTTCTTT. This codes for CASSPPAVTEAFF.

The gene calls are TRBV7-2 and TRBJ2-1, with 12 bases aligning to TRBD2. CDR1 is SGHTA, CDR2 FQGNSA, per germline. V lost 0 bases to trimming and J lost 3 bases; unmatched junction nucleotides: 9. The CDR3 contains 19 residues. The DNA of the CDR3 is TGTGCCAGCAGCTTAGCTCGTGGACTAGCGGGGACGAGCTACAATGAGCAGTTCTTC. Its translation: CASSLARGLAGTSYNEQFF.

The chain links TRBV24-1 to TRBJ1-2; 10 positions agree with TRBD1. Germline trimming cut 3 bases from V and 7 bases from J; bases unmatched to any gene: 4. Germline V CDR1 and CDR2: KGHDR, SFDVKD. The CDR3 spans 14 residues. CDR3 nucleotides: TGTGCCACCAGTGATGGGAGGACAGGGGGTGGCTACACCTTC. Amino acid sequence: CATSDGRTGGGYTF.

The rearrangement links TRBV2 to TRBJ2-3, with TRBD2 matching 7 bases. The CDR3 has 14 amino acids. Germline V CDR1 and CDR2: SNHLY, FYNNEI. After removal of 5 bases from V and 2 bases from J, the junction contained 4 bases not matched to a gene. CDR3 protein: CASSRDYLTDTQYF. As DNA, the CDR3 is TGTGCCAGCAGTCGGGACTACCTCACAGATACGCAGTATTTT.

This clone was observed a single time. The chain uses TRBV27 and TRBJ2-2, with D maybe TRBD2 (7 bases). The germline V gene has CDR1 MNHEY and CDR2 SMNVEV (reference sequence). V was cut by 8 bases and J by 5 bases, with 15 bases left in between. This CDR3 comprises 14 residues. As DNA, the CDR3 is TGTGCCAGCGCCTGGGGGGGGCTGACCGGGGAGCTGTTTTTT. This encodes CASAWGGLTGELFF.

The chain couples TRBV18 to TRBJ1-6; 10 positions agree with TRBD1. This CDR3 has 15 amino acids. Germline V lookup: CDR1 KGHSH, CDR2 LQKENI. V shed 4 bases and J 10 bases; nucleotides not matched to a gene: 7. The DNA of the CDR3 is TGTGCCAGCTCACAATTGACAGGGGGCGACTCACCCCTCCACTTT. Its protein product is CASSQLTGGDSPLHF.

This clone was seen only once. The germline gene is not matched at one end of the junction; a read error may be the cause. The V gene is TRBV3-1 (or the pseudogene TRBV3-2), the J gene TRBJ1-2; TRBD1 aligns across 9 bases. Germline CDR1 and CDR2: LGHDT and YNNKEL (reference sequence). This CDR3 has 14 amino acids. This chain's CDR3 is CASRRTGEDYGYTF. The CDR3 DNA reads as TGTGCCAGCAGGCGGACAGGGGAAGACTACGGCTACACCTTC.

V and J are TRBV5-1 and TRBJ2-1, with D maybe TRBD1 (6 bases). Trimming pared 0 bases from V and 6 bases from J, leaving 10 bases between. In germline, CDR1 is SGHRS, CDR2 YFSETQ. This CDR3 spans 14 amino acids. CDR3 sequence reads: CASSLDRVANEQFF. The CDR3 DNA is TGCGCCAGCAGCTTGGACAGGGTGGCCAATGAGCAGTTCTTC.

This chain links TRBV28 with TRBJ1-4, with D possibly being TRBD1 (6 bases). The germline gives CDR1 MDHEN, CDR2 SYDVKM. V was clipped by 3 bases and J by 7 bases, with 12 bases between them. This CDR3 comprises 14 residues. CDR3 sequence: CASSFSEGVEKLFF. In DNA form, the CDR3 reads TGTGCCAGCAGTTTCAGCGAGGGGGTTGAAAAACTGTTTTTT.

The chain has TRBV6-1 and TRBJ2-7; tentative D call: TRBD1 (5 bases). Trimming left V 5 bases short and J 5 bases short, with 10 bases between. The CDR3 runs 12 residues. Germline V gene lookup returns CDR1 MNHNS and CDR2 SASEGT. The CDR3 nucleotides are TGTGCCAGCAGTCCTCAGGGCCACGAGCAGTACTTC. Translating it yields CASSPQGHEQYF.

This clone showed up just once. The rearrangement uses TRBV28 and TRBJ1-6; maybe TRBD1 (5 bases). The germline gives CDR1 MDHEN, CDR2 SYDVKM. The CDR3 is made up of 15 amino acids. Trimming stripped 6 bases from V and 7 bases from J, with 16 bases between. This CDR3 is CASSLEGRGNSPLHF. Here the CDR3 DNA reads TGTGCCAGCAGCCTTGAAGGGAGGGGAAATTCACCCCTCCACTTT.

J is TRBJ1-5 and V is TRBV6-6; TRBD1 matches at 8 bases. The CDR3 consists of 15 residues. V lost 6 bases to trimming and J lost 4 bases; unmatched junction nucleotides: 8. Germline assignment: CDR1 MNHNY and CDR2 SVGAGI (reference sequence). In DNA form, the CDR3 reads TGTGCCAGCAGCAAGGACAGGGAAAGGAATCAGCCCCAGCATTTT. The encoded protein is CASSKDRERNQPQHF.